This TCR beta chain was identified in a study of identical twins. CDR3 length: 15 amino acids. V lost 6 bases to trimming and J lost 6 bases; unmatched junction nucleotides: 9. Germline V lookup: CDR1 MNHNS, CDR2 SASEGT. A universal primer site was added by template switching, and unique molecular identifiers were carried by the cDNA. TCRdb re-analysed the 5' RACE reads in MiXCR, keeping a single row per CDR3 protein. The sample lists 700,000 or so distinct CDR3 sequences; about 20% were seen once. This clonotype was recorded a few times. The sample also formed part of further work on T cells expressing NK-cell markers. That source notes: Researchers got TCR beta repertoires out of sorted CD3+CD56+NKG2C+, CD3+CD56+NKG2C- and CD3+CD56-NKG2C+ T cells. An anti-gamma-delta TCR antibody confined sorting to alpha-beta TCR T cells across several of the experiments. Clarity on HCMV specificity was lacking for the expanded NKG2C+ T cell clones.

The chain joins TRBV6-1 to TRBJ1-4; 8 nucleotides agree with TRBD1. Sequenced sample: PBMCs. The source is a woman between 18 and 29 years old in good health. The CDR3 coding sequence is TGTGCCAGCAGGACCGGACAGGGAGGGCATGAAAAACTGTTTTTT. The encoded protein is CASRTGQGGHEKLFF.